The 17 T cell receptor beta chains given below trace back to one sample, sequenced in a study of cytomegalovirus exposure and HLA in healthy donors. This PCR relied on a set of 60 Vbeta primers and 13 Jbeta primers. Using immunoSEQ multiplex PCR, the repertoire was profiled, and TCRdb retains in-frame clones only, with some absent. The sample lists under 150,000 clones, around 77% seen once, with more than 0.85% in the top ten. The sequenced sample was PBMCs. The receptors come from a man aged 18 to 30 in good health and CMV-seronegative.

This clone has a single count. The rearrangement links TRBV6-6 to TRBJ1-2; 10 bases map to TRBD1. Trimming at V came to 5 bases and at J to 8 bases, leaving 11 bases not matched to a gene. CDR1 MNHNY and CDR2 SVGAGI come from the germline V gene (reference sequence). The CDR3 length is 15 residues. Here the CDR3 DNA reads TGTGCCAGCAGTAAGACAGGGGGCGCGTATTCCGGCTACACCTTC. This gives the protein CASSKTGGAYSGYTF.

The rearrangement uses TRBV6-5 and TRBJ2-4; D is possibly TRBD1 (6 bases). V dropped 4 bases and J dropped 0 bases, with 10 bases sitting between them. CDR1 and CDR2 (germline): MNHEY, SVGAGI. The CDR3 is made up of 15 amino acids. As DNA, the CDR3 is TGTGCCAGCAGTTCGGGGACAACAGCCAAAAACATTCAGTACTTC. This encodes CASSSGTTAKNIQYF.

The chain couples TRBV5-1 to TRBJ2-5; 11 bases line up with TRBD1. The germline V gene encodes CDR1 SGHRS and CDR2 YFSETQ. The CDR3 runs to 16 residues. J lost 1 base, V lost 4 bases, and 6 bases had no gene match. The CDR3 DNA reads as TGCGCCAGCAGCCCCGGGACAGGGGGTTTCCAAGAGACCCAGTACTTC. Translation gives CASSPGTGGFQETQYF.

The chain joins TRBV7-8 to TRBJ2-5, with 8 bases matching TRBD1. Trimming at V came to 5 bases and at J to 5 bases, leaving 7 bases not matched to a gene. There are 14 residues in the CDR3. Germline CDR1 and CDR2: SGHVS and FQNEAQ. CDR3 coding DNA: TGTGCCAGCAGCCCCGGGACAGGCGACGAGACCCAGTACTTC. This translates into CASSPGTGDETQYF. Variable domain in full (rest from reference TRBV7-8 and TRBJ2-5): GAGVSQSPRYKVAKRGQDVALRCDPISGHVSLFWYQQALGQGPEFLTYFQNEAQLDKSGLPSDRFFAERPEGSVSTLKIQRTQQEDSAVYLCASSPGTGDETQYFGPGTRLLVL.

On this clone: In the same sample, other DNA sequences code for this CDR3. V usage is TRBV15 and J usage is TRBJ2-1; D is ambiguous. From germline, CDR1 is LNHNV and CDR2 YYDKDF (reference sequence). V shed 6 bases and J shed 6 bases, with 12 bases lying between them. The CDR3 loop spans 13 amino acids. CDR3 sequence (DNA): TGTGCCACCAGGGCCCCAGGTTCCAATGAGCAGTTCTTC. Protein: CATRAPGSNEQFF.

The chain links TRBV4-3 to TRBJ2-4, with 11 bases that match TRBD1. Germline trimming cut 0 bases from V and 8 bases from J; bases unmatched to any gene: 9. Germline CDR1 reads LGHNA; CDR2 reads YSLEER. This CDR3 has 17 residues. Here the CDR3 reads CASSQDPGQGAHDIQYF. In DNA form, the CDR3 reads TGCGCCAGCAGCCAAGATCCTGGACAGGGGGCTCATGACATTCAGTACTTC.

V gene TRBV28 combines with J gene TRBJ1-4; D perhaps matches TRBD1 (5 bases). Trimming removed 3 bases from V and 6 bases from J, with 11 bases in between. The CDR3 is 14 amino acids. The V gene's germline CDR1 is MDHEN and CDR2 SYDVKM. CDR3 amino acids: CASSFGGGDEKLFF. The DNA for the CDR3 is TGTGCCAGCAGTTTTGGAGGAGGGGATGAAAAACTGTTTTTT.

The chain uses TRBV19 and TRBJ2-2, with a weak D call TRBD2 (5 bases). Trimming stripped 6 bases from V and 0 bases from J, with 8 bases between. Germline V gene lookup returns CDR1 LNHDA and CDR2 SQIVND (reference sequence). The CDR3 runs 14 residues. The CDR3 region has the DNA TGTGCCAGTAGGAGGGTTACGAACACCGGGGAGCTGTTTTTT. As protein: CASRRVTNTGELFF.

This clone was found once. This chain joins TRBV5-1 and TRBJ2-1; TRBD1 aligns across 9 bases. CDR3 size: 15 residues. In germline, CDR1 is SGHRS, CDR2 YFSETQ. J was trimmed by 3 bases and V by 4 bases; bases with no gene match: 5. DNA of the CDR3: TGCGCCAGCAGCATCAGACAGGGGGGCTACAATGAGCAGTTCTTC. Amino acids: CASSIRQGGYNEQFF.

The chain recombines TRBV6-1 with TRBJ1-2; D ambiguous. CDR1 and CDR2 (germline): MNHNS, SASEGT. The CDR3 totals 14 residues. V lost 0 bases to trimming and J lost 5 bases, with 10 bases between them. CDR3 nucleotides: TGTGCCAGCAGTGAAGCGCTTCCTCGGTATGGCTACACCTTC. It specifies CASSEALPRYGYTF.

The rearrangement joins TRBV30 to TRBJ1-6; 8 bases map to TRBD1. CDR3 length: 14 residues. Germline-derived CDR1 and CDR2 are GTSNPN and SVGIG (reference sequence). Trimming cost V 1 base and J 10 bases; bases outside gene matches: 6. This chain's CDR3 is CAWSATGVGSPLHF. The CDR3 nucleotides read TGTGCCTGGAGTGCGACAGGGGTAGGGTCACCCCTCCACTTT.

J is TRBJ1-2 and V is TRBV7-2, with D uncertain. The V gene lost 2 bases and the J gene lost 4 bases, with 5 bases spanning the gap. Per germline, CDR1 SGHTA and CDR2 FQGNSA. The CDR3 length is 12 residues. The CDR3 sequence: CASSLQAYGYTF. Here the CDR3 DNA reads TGTGCCAGCAGCTTACAGGCCTATGGCTACACCTTC.

V usage is TRBV20-1 and J usage is TRBJ1-1; D is ambiguous. The CDR3 loop spans 11 amino acids. Germline values: CDR1 DFQATT, CDR2 SNEGSKA (reference sequence). Trimming took 8 bases from V and 5 from J, leaving 12 bases between them. The CDR3 DNA is TGCAGTCTTCAGATCGGGACTGAAGCTTTCTTT. Its protein product is CSLQIGTEAFF.

The chain joins TRBV7-9 to TRBJ1-4; D is unresolved. With 5 bases removed from V and 2 bases from J, the gap between germline ends came to 12 bases. CDR1 is SEHNR and CDR2 is FQNEAQ in the germline V gene (reference sequence). The CDR3 runs 15 residues. This CDR3 reads CASSPWQATNEKLFF. CDR3 nucleotide sequence: TGTGCCAGCAGCCCCTGGCAGGCCACTAATGAAAAACTGTTTTTT.

The chain couples TRBV4-3 to TRBJ2-4; 8 nucleotides agree with TRBD1. CDR1 and CDR2 from the germline V gene are LGHNA and YSLEER. This CDR3 has 16 residues. V shed 4 bases, J shed 3 bases, and the junction held 8 bases outside the gene matches. The CDR3, as DNA: TGCGCCAGCAGCCCACAGGGGGTAGGGGACAAAAACATTCAGTACTTC. It translates to CASSPQGVGDKNIQYF.

V is TRBV30 and J is TRBJ1-1; maybe TRBD1 (6 bases). The CDR3 totals 14 residues. V lost 1 base and J lost 5, with 14 bases in between. Germline CDR1 and CDR2: GTSNPN and SVGIG (reference sequence). The CDR3 nucleotides are TGTGCCTGGAGTGCCGGGACAACCGCTACTGAAGCTTTCTTT. It is translated as CAWSAGTTATEAFF.

This chain links TRBV21-1 with TRBJ1-6; TRBD1, as called in the table, went unchecked against the DNA. TRBV21-1 is marked as a pseudogene. The CDR3 length is 17 residues. Here the CDR3 DNA reads TGTGCCAGCAGCTCGGGACAGGGGGATGTGGATAATTCACCCCTCCACTTT. As protein: CASSSGQGDVDNSPLHF.